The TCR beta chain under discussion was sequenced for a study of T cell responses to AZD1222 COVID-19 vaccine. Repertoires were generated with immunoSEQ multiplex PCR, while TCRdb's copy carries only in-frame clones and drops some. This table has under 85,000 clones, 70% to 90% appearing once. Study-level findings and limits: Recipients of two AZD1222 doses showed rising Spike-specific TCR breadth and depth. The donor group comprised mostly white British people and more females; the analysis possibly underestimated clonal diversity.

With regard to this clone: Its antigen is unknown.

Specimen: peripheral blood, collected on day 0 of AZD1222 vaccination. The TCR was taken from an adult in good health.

The CDR3 nucleotides are TGTGCCAGCAGCCCCGGACTTAATACGCAGTATTTT. This encodes CASSPGLNTQYF. The chain employs TRBV7-9 and TRBJ2-3; a weak D match, TRBD2 (5 bases). Germline CDR1 is SEHNR and CDR2 is FQNEAQ (reference sequence). V lost 5 bases to trimming and J lost 7 bases, with 10 bases between them. The CDR3 is 12 amino acids.